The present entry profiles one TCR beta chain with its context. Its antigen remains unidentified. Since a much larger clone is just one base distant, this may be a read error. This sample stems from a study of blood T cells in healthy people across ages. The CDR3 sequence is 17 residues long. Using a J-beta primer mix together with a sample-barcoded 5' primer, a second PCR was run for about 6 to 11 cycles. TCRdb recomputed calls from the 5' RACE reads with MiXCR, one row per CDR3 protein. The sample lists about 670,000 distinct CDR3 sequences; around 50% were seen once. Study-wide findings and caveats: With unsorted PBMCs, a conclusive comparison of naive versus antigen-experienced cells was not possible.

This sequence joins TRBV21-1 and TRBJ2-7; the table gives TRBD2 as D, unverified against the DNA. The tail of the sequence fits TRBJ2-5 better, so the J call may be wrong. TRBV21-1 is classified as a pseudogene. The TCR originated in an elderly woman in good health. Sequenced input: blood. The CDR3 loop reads CASSPFNRGRYQGTQYF. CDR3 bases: TGTGCCAGCAGCCCGTTTAATCGCGGGAGGTACCAAGGGACCCAGTACTTC.